The 13 T cell receptor beta chains reported below all come from one sample, sequenced in a study of CD8 T cells in Susac syndrome. Reverse transcription used 0.5 to 1 ug RNA and random hexamers. TCRdb analysed the immunoSEQ multiplex PCR reads with MiXCR anew, one entry per CDR3 protein. The sample lists more than 150,000 distinct CDR3 sequences, approximately 95% occurring once. Sequenced input: CD4+ T cells from PBMCs. Receptors were obtained from a human donor with Susac syndrome.

V gene TRBV2 combines with J gene TRBJ2-5; 9 nucleotides align to TRBD1. Germline loops: CDR1 SNHLY, CDR2 FYNNEI. This CDR3 is built from 14 residues. V was pared by 5 bases and J by 4 bases, with 5 bases of the junction left unmatched. This CDR3 is CASSRDRVGETQYF. The CDR3 DNA reads as TGTGCCAGCAGTCGGGACAGGGTAGGAGAGACCCAGTACTTC.

Note on this clonotype: An end of the junction differs from the germline gene, which may be a read error. V is TRBV7-7 and J is TRBJ2-7, with a possible D match to TRBD2 (6 bases). Germline loops: CDR1 SSHAT, CDR2 FNYEAQ (reference sequence). The CDR3 runs to 13 residues. The CDR3 DNA sequence: TGTGCTAGCAGCTTAGTTTCCGGGGGCGAGCAGTACTTC. This gives the protein CASSLVSGGEQYF.

This chain links TRBV24-1 with TRBJ2-3; a possible D gene is TRBD2 (5 bases). Germline V gene sequence: CDR1 KGHDR, CDR2 SFDVKD. The V end lost 2 bases, the J end lost 0 bases, and 8 bases lay between the germline ends. The CDR3 spans 15 residues. CDR3 coding DNA: TGTGCCACCAGTGATTCGACTAAGAGCACAGATACGCAGTATTTT. This sequence encodes CATSDSTKSTDTQYF.

The rearrangement links TRBV30 to TRBJ1-5; no firm D call. With 4 bases removed from V and 7 bases from J, the gap between germline ends came to 11 bases. CDR1 is GTSNPN and CDR2 is SVGIG in the germline V gene (reference sequence). The CDR3 sequence is 12 residues long. The DNA of the CDR3 is TGTGCCTGGACAGGTGGGGTACAGCCCCAGCATTTT. Translation gives CAWTGGVQPQHF.

The rearrangement links TRBV18 to TRBJ2-7; 7 positions match TRBD1. The CDR3 is made up of 13 amino acids. The trim removed 8 bases at V and 3 bases at J, leaving 7 bases unmatched. CDR1 is KGHSH and CDR2 is LQKENI in the germline V gene. The CDR3 loop is CASTPGQNYEQYF. CDR3 bases: TGTGCCAGCACTCCGGGACAGAACTACGAGCAGTACTTC.

The rearrangement joins TRBV3-1 to TRBJ1-2, with 10 positions matching TRBD1. CDR3 length equals 14 residues. Looked up from germline, CDR1 is LGHDT and CDR2 is YNNKEL (reference sequence). Losses at the gene ends were 1 base for V and 8 bases for J; bases not matched to a gene: 4. DNA of the CDR3: TGTGCCAGCAGCCAAGGTGGGACAGGGGAAGGCTACACCTTC. Translation: CASSQGGTGEGYTF.

This clonotype was seen more than once but under ten times. One end of the junction varies from germline; a read error may be responsible. This chain joins TRBV7-7 and TRBJ1-1; D unclear. Per the germline V gene, CDR1 is SSHAT and CDR2 is FNYEAQ (reference sequence). This CDR3 is built from 13 residues. The CDR3 DNA is TGTGCTAGCAGCTTAGTGTTAGGCACTGAAGCTTTCTTT. Protein sequence: CASSLVLGTEAFF. The complete variable domain, with remaining parts taken from reference TRBV7-7 and TRBJ1-1, reads GAGVSQSPRYKVTKRGQDVTLRCDPISSHATLYWYQQALGQGPEFLTYFNYEAQPDKSGLPSDRFSAERPEGSISTLTIQRTEQRDSAMYRCASSLVLGTEAFFGQGTRLTVV.

This clonotype was detected only once. The V and J genes are TRBV12-3 or TRBV12-4 and TRBJ1-2; tentatively, D is TRBD1 (5 bases). Trimming removed 5 bases at V and 5 bases at J, with 9 bases between. The CDR3 has 12 residues. This CDR3 reads CASSRPGYGYTF. Written as DNA, the CDR3 is TGTGCCAGCAGTCGGCCAGGGTATGGCTACACCTTC.

This clonotype has just one count. The genes are TRBV7-3 and TRBJ2-2; D unresolved. The V and J ends lost 2 bases and 7 bases respectively, with 8 bases between them. The CDR3 is made up of 13 amino acids. Germline lookup yields CDR1 SGHTA and CDR2 FQGTGA. The CDR3 nucleotides are TGTGCCAGCAGCTTACTTTCGTACGGGGAGCTGTTTTTT. Amino acids: CASSLLSYGELFF.

The chain joins TRBV20-1 to TRBJ1-2; D remains unclear. The V and J ends lost 6 bases and 4 bases respectively, with 15 bases between them. CDR1 is DFQATT and CDR2 is SNEGSKA in the germline V gene (reference sequence). This CDR3 has 13 residues. The chain's CDR3 is CSAGGPRGYGYTF. As DNA, the CDR3 is TGCAGTGCGGGCGGACCTCGGGGCTATGGCTACACCTTC.

The chain links TRBV20-1 to TRBJ1-5; TRBD1 aligns across 9 bases. V lost 2 bases to trimming and J lost 7 bases; unmatched junction nucleotides: 9. CDR3 length equals 15 residues. Germline V gene lookup returns CDR1 DFQATT and CDR2 SNEGSKA (reference sequence). DNA for the CDR3: TGCAGTGCTAGAATGGGGACAGGGTGGTCCCAGCCCCAGCATTTT. Protein: CSARMGTGWSQPQHF.

The V and J genes are TRBV30 and TRBJ2-7, with TRBD1 matching 9 bases. This CDR3 comprises 13 residues. The V and J ends lost 5 bases and 3 bases, in that order; junction bases with no gene match: 5. From germline, CDR1 is GTSNPN and CDR2 SVGIG (reference sequence). The CDR3 DNA is TGTGCCTGGGCGGGACAGGGAGTCTACGAGCAGTACTTC. It codes for CAWAGQGVYEQYF.

The genes are TRBV9 and TRBJ2-1; TRBD2 agrees at 12 bases. The germline V gene encodes CDR1 SGDLS and CDR2 YYNGEE. V lost 2 bases and J lost 9; bases outside the gene matches: 3. This CDR3 is built from 14 residues. The CDR3 loop reads CASSVLAGGFEQFF. For the CDR3, the DNA is TGTGCCAGCAGCGTCCTAGCGGGGGGGTTTGAGCAGTTCTTC.